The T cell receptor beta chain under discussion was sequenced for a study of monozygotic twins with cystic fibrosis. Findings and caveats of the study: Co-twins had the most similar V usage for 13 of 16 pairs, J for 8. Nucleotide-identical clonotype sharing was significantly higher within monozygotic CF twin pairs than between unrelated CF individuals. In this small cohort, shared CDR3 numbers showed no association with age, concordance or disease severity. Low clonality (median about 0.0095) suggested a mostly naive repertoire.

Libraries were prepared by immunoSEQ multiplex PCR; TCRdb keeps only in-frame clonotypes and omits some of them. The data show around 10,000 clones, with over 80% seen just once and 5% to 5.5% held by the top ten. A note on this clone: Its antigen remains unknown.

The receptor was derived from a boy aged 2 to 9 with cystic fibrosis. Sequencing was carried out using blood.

The CDR3 here is CASSFTANTGELFF. As DNA, the CDR3 is TGCGCCAGCAGCTTCACCGCGAACACCGGGGAGCTGTTTTTT. The chain links TRBV5-1 to TRBJ2-2; D is ambiguous. CDR1 is SGHRS, CDR2 YFSETQ, per germline. V was cut by 2 bases and J by 0 bases, with 5 bases left in between. The CDR3 runs to 14 residues.